The 14 T cell receptor beta chains in this list originate from one sample, sequenced in a study of monozygotic twins with inflammatory bowel disease. TCRdb re-analyzed the 5' RACE reads; it lists each CDR3 protein once, without DNA. The sample table includes about 380,000 distinct CDR3 sequences. Input material: blood. Receptors were obtained from a human donor with ulcerative colitis or Crohn's disease, or a healthy co-twin of an affected twin (not recorded which).

The rearrangement joins TRBV12-3 or TRBV12-4 to TRBJ1-1; checking the TCRdb D call of TRBD1 is not possible without DNA. The CDR3 is made up of 12 amino acids. The CDR3 spells CASRSEGAEAFF.

The chain is built from TRBV7-9 and TRBJ2-1. The CDR3 contains 15 residues. The germline gives CDR1 SEHNR, CDR2 FQNEAQ (reference sequence). The CDR3 sequence is CASSFWTTSRNEQFF.

The V gene is TRBV14, the J gene TRBJ2-1; without DNA, the TCRdb call of TRBD1 cannot be checked. CDR1 is SGHDN and CDR2 is FVKESK in the germline V gene. The CDR3 spans 13 residues. The CDR3 loop is CASGRDPYNEQFF.

This rearrangement joins TRBV3-1 to TRBJ1-5. This CDR3 is 15 amino acids long. Germline CDR1 and CDR2: LGHDT and YNNKEL (reference sequence). The CDR3 loop reads CASSQGSLSNQPQHF. Based on the CDR3 plus reference TRBV3-1 and TRBJ1-5, the full variable domain is DTAVSQTPKYLVTQMGNDKSIKCEQNLGHDTMYWYKQDSKKFLKIMFSYNNKELIINETVPNRFSPKSPDKAHLNLHINSLELGDSAVYFCASSQGSLSNQPQHFGDGTRLSIL.

This chain connects TRBV7-4 to TRBJ2-7; TCRdb's D call, TRBD2, is unchecked because there is no DNA. The CDR3 covers 17 residues. Germline values: CDR1 SGHVT, CDR2 SQSDAQ. The CDR3 protein is CASSIYPSGGVSYEQYF.

This CDR3 is CATSDYKNYGYTF. The chain uses TRBV24-1 and TRBJ1-2. The germline gives CDR1 KGHDR, CDR2 SFDVKD. The length of the CDR3 is 13 residues.

This sequence joins TRBV7-2 and TRBJ1-1. The CDR3 runs 12 residues. Germline CDR1 SGHTA, CDR2 FQGNSA. This chain's CDR3 is CASSFSLTEAFF.

The gene calls are TRBV18 and TRBJ1-2; TCRdb outputs TRBD1, but without DNA this stays unchecked. In germline, CDR1 is KGHSH, CDR2 LQKENI. CDR3 size: 12 residues. CDR3 sequence reads: CASSPLTGGSTF.

The V call is TRBV12-3 or TRBV12-4, the J call TRBJ2-3. This CDR3 is 16 amino acids long. The CDR3 protein is CASSLIGQAVTDTQYF.

The rearrangement joins TRBV6-1 to TRBJ1-1. The CDR3 covers 14 residues. CDR1 MNHNS and CDR2 SASEGT come from the germline V gene. CDR3 sequence reads: CASSRRLGITEAFF.

The V gene is TRBV6-2 or TRBV6-3, the J gene TRBJ2-5; as DNA is missing, the TRBD2 call by TCRdb cannot be tested. The CDR3 covers 14 residues. The germline V gene encodes CDR1 MNHEY and CDR2 SVGEGT. The CDR3 loop is CASSYYGSGETQYF.

The gene calls are TRBV10-3 and TRBJ2-3; TCRdb returns TRBD1, unconfirmable since there is no DNA. Germline V lookup: CDR1 ENHRY, CDR2 SYGVKD. The CDR3 has 15 amino acids. CDR3 region: CAITTKGGLTDTQYF.

The chain employs TRBV7-2 and TRBJ1-6; the TCRdb D gene call, TRBD1, has no DNA to confirm it. This CDR3 has 14 amino acids. CDR1 and CDR2 from the germline V gene are SGHTA and FQGNSA. CDR3 residues: CASSGRQVNSPLHF.

The chain links TRBV4-3 to TRBJ1-2. Germline assignment: CDR1 LGHNA and CDR2 YSLEER. There are 14 residues in the CDR3. This CDR3 is CASSQSLNGYGYTF.